These 10 T cell receptor beta chains came from one sample sequenced in a study of T cell clonality in common variable immunodeficiency. The data were produced by immunoSEQ multiplex PCR, yet TCRdb's version contains in-frame clones alone and is incomplete. The sample was found to contain some 60,000 clones, and every one recurs. Sequencing used peripheral blood mononuclear cells. The origin of the receptors is a person between 18 and 69 years old in good health.

This clone was counted ten times or more. The CDR3 here is CASSLDSFYEQYF. Incomplete CDR3 DNA: TGTGCCAGCAGTTTGGACAGCTTCTACGAG. The chain joins TRBV28 to TRBJ2-7, with TRBD1 as a possible D gene (6 bases). The read finishes 3 residues shy of the CDR3 end, and the germline J gene is used to complete it. Germline V gives CDR1 MDHEN, CDR2 SYDVKM. Trimming shortened V by 3 bases and J by 3 bases, and 9 bases separated the two germline ends. The CDR3 has 13 amino acids.

This clone showed up many times. The CDR3 goes on 3 residues after the read ends, and that part is filled in from the germline J gene. V is TRBV2 and J is TRBJ2-6, with D possibly being TRBD2 (6 bases). The germline V gene encodes CDR1 SNHLY and CDR2 FYNNEI. This CDR3 spans 13 amino acids. V was cut by 9 bases and J by 3 bases, with 9 bases left in between. The CDR3 spells CASGGDGANVLTF. The part of the CDR3 DNA that was read is TGTGCCAGTGGCGGGGATGGGGCCAACGTC.

At least ten counts were recorded for this clone. The read finishes 3 residues shy of the CDR3 end, and the germline J gene is used to complete it. This chain connects TRBV30 to TRBJ2-1, with 8 bases identical to TRBD1. The junction had 5 bases not matched to a gene; V was cut back by 6 bases and J by 4 bases. The germline gives CDR1 GTSNPN, CDR2 SVGIG (reference sequence). This CDR3 region has 13 residues. CDR3 DNA (partial): TGTGCCTGCCTCGACAGGGGATACAATGAG. It encodes CACLDRGYNE. The complete CDR3 reads CACLDRGYNEQFF.

This clone has ten or more counts. The CDR3 extends 3 residues past the end of the read, so its final part is completed from the germline J gene. This chain uses TRBV30 with TRBJ2-6, with D possibly TRBD1 on 5 matching bases. Germline values: CDR1 GTSNPN, CDR2 SVGIG (reference sequence). V gave up 7 bases and J gave up 1 base, with 8 bases separating them. The CDR3 is 13 residues long. Incomplete CDR3 DNA: TGTGCCTTAGGGGTATCTGGGGCCAACGTC. Translation: CALGVSGANV. The CDR3 reads in full as CALGVSGANVLTF.

This clone was counted many times. The read finishes 3 residues shy of the CDR3 end, and the germline J gene is used to complete it. This chain joins TRBV6-1 and TRBJ1-2; the D gene is possibly TRBD1 (5 bases). CDR1 and CDR2 (germline): MNHNS, SASEGT. V lost 3 bases, J lost 5 bases, and 13 bases lay in between. This CDR3 has 14 residues. The CDR3 protein is CASSEVPRAYGYTF. The part of the CDR3 DNA that was read is TGTGCCAGCAGTGAGGTCCCCAGGGCTTATGGC.

This clone was detected ten times or more. The read falls 3 residues short of the CDR3 end, and the missing part is taken from the germline J gene. V and J are TRBV10-3 and TRBJ1-2; 10 bases are a match to TRBD1. The V gene's germline CDR1 is ENHRY and CDR2 SYGVKD. Losses at the gene ends were 6 bases for V and 4 bases for J; bases not matched to a gene: 5. The CDR3 has 14 amino acids. CDR3 DNA, as far as it was read: TGTGCCATCAGACCTGGACAGGGGGTCTATGGC. This sequence encodes CAIRPGQGVYG. The entire CDR3 reads CAIRPGQGVYGYTF.

This clone has at least ten counts. The CDR3 goes on 3 residues after the read ends, and that part is filled in from the germline J gene. The rearrangement uses TRBV4-1 and TRBJ1-1; D gene ambiguous. Germline loops: CDR1 MGHRA, CDR2 YSYEKL. The length of the CDR3 is 16 residues. V was pared by 4 bases and J by 4 bases, with 19 bases between. Incomplete CDR3 DNA: TGCGCCAGCAGCCCTTCTAATCCAGGCCGGAGCACTGAA. Encoded protein: CASSPSNPGRSTE. In full, the CDR3 is CASSPSNPGRSTEAFF.

This clone occurred many times. The read ends 3 residues shy of where the CDR3 ends; the end is completed using the germline J gene. The chain joins TRBV11-3 to TRBJ1-1, with TRBD1 as a possible D gene (5 bases). The germline V and J ends were trimmed by 4 bases and 6 bases, with 12 bases remaining between them. The germline CDR1 and CDR2 sequences are SGHNT and YENEEA. CDR3 length: 13 residues. The CDR3 region is CASSSRVEAEAFF. Incomplete CDR3 DNA: TGTGCCAGCAGCTCCAGGGTGGAGGCTGAA.

This clone was seen repeatedly, ten times or more. The read ends 3 residues before the CDR3 terminus; that terminus is restored from the germline J gene. This chain uses TRBV5-5 with TRBJ2-7; 7 nucleotides align to TRBD2. V lost 3 bases to trimming and J lost 4 bases; unmatched junction nucleotides: 10. The germline V gene has CDR1 SGHKS and CDR2 YYEKEE (reference sequence). The CDR3 contains 15 residues. The part of the CDR3 DNA that was read is TGTGCCAGCAGCTCTTTAGCGGGCAAAGGGTACGAG. Its protein product is CASSSLAGKGYE. The full CDR3 reads CASSSLAGKGYEQYF.

This clone was found many times. From the germline J gene comes the end of the CDR3, since the read stops 3 residues before it. The chain has TRBV30 and TRBJ1-4, with 10 bases identical to TRBD1. CDR1 and CDR2 from the germline V gene are GTSNPN and SVGIG (reference sequence). The CDR3 is 15 residues long. The J segment lost 5 bases and the V segment lost 3 bases, leaving 6 bases of the junction unmatched. The CDR3 sequence is CAWSRDRGLNEKLFF. CDR3 DNA (partial): TGTGCCTGGAGCCGGGACAGGGGTTTAAATGAAAAA.